A single sample is the source of the 32 T cell receptor beta chains below, sequenced in a study of shared clonotypes between healthy human individuals (TCRdb year 2020). Libraries were built with the immunoSEQ multiplex PCR assay. TCRdb retrieved this table from immuneACCESS and kept in-frame rearrangements only. Not all clones are present; in checked studies, unresolved V genes account for under half, and no reason is known for the remainder. The sample yields about 470,000 clones; roughly 77% were counted once. About 13% of the sample lies in the top ten. Sequenced input: PBMCs. Every receptor here comes from a woman aged 40 to 50 in good health. Some clones in this sample may be carry-over from other donors' samples.

This clone was detected ten times or more. This sequence joins TRBV10-2 and TRBJ2-2; TRBD2 matches at 7 bases. This CDR3 region has 15 residues. V was pared by 6 bases and J by 5 bases, with 9 bases of the junction left unmatched. Germline CDR1 WSHSY, CDR2 SAAADI. CDR3 in DNA: TGCGCCAGCAGCCCCGGACTAGTGGGGACCGGGGAGCTGTTTTTT. Translating it yields CASSPGLVGTGELFF.

In the case of this clone: The same CDR3 arises from other DNA sequences in this sample as well. This sequence joins TRBV28 and TRBJ2-7; TRBD2 aligns across 7 bases. Per the germline V gene, CDR1 is MDHEN and CDR2 is SYDVKM. Unmatched junction bases numbered 12, after V lost 8 bases and J lost 5 bases. The CDR3 loop spans 14 amino acids. DNA of the CDR3: TGTGCCAGCCGCTCCTTGGGGAGGGTCCACGAGCAGTACTTC. This codes for CASRSLGRVHEQYF.

This chain connects TRBV6-1 to TRBJ1-2; D is perhaps TRBD1 (6 bases). The CDR3 runs to 14 residues. Germline CDR1 is MNHNS and CDR2 is SASEGT. V lost 1 base, J lost 3 bases, and 9 bases lay in between. The CDR3, as DNA: TGTGCCAGCAGTGAAGTTGCAGGGGACTATGGCTACACCTTC. This sequence encodes CASSEVAGDYGYTF.

This clone was picked up one time. This chain connects TRBV6-5 to TRBJ1-4; D possibly corresponds to TRBD1 (5 bases). V shed 0 bases and J shed 8 bases, with 7 bases lying between them. The CDR3 runs 13 residues. In germline, CDR1 is MNHEY, CDR2 SVGAGI. This CDR3 is CASSYSGAEKLFF. The CDR3 DNA is TGTGCCAGCAGTTACTCAGGGGCCGAAAAACTGTTTTTT.

This clone was counted between two and nine times. V is TRBV11-1 and J is TRBJ1-1; no clear D. Germline CDR1 SGHAT, CDR2 FQDESV (reference sequence). V dropped 2 bases and J dropped 0 bases, with 13 bases sitting between them. This CDR3 is 16 amino acids long. This CDR3 is CASSLFGRHLNTEAFF. In DNA, the CDR3 is TGTGCCAGCAGCTTATTTGGCCGACATCTGAACACTGAAGCTTTCTTT. Together with reference TRBV11-1 and TRBJ1-1, the CDR3 gives the full variable domain: EAEVAQSPRYKITEKSQAVAFWCDPISGHATLYWYRQILGQGPELLVQFQDESVVDDSQLPKDRFSAERLKGVDSTLKIQPAELGDSAMYLCASSLFGRHLNTEAFFGQGTRLTVV.

The rearrangement joins TRBV23-1 to TRBJ2-7; 12 bases agree with TRBD1. TRBV23-1 has ORF status, its function being uncertain. Germline trimming cut 2 bases from V and 0 bases from J; bases unmatched to any gene: 14. CDR3 length: 20 amino acids. The CDR3 bases are TGCGCCAGCAGTCAACCGACGCCGGCTGGGACAGGGGGCTCCTCCTACGAGCAGTACTTC. Protein: CASSQPTPAGTGGSSYEQYF.

As regards this clone: Other DNA sequences in this specimen translate into the identical CDR3. The gene calls are TRBV2 and TRBJ2-5; 15 bases map to TRBD2. The germline CDR1 and CDR2 sequences are SNHLY and FYNNEI. The CDR3 has 15 amino acids. The V gene end was trimmed by 4 bases and the J gene end by 5 bases; junction bases not matched to a gene: 2. CDR3 sequence (DNA): TGTGCCAGCAGTGGGACTAGCGGGAGGGGGGAGACCCAGTACTTC. It yields the protein CASSGTSGRGETQYF.

The chain joins TRBV6-5 to TRBJ1-5; TRBD1 matches 7 bases. V dropped 3 bases and J dropped 4; count of bases not matched to a gene: 3. Germline V gives CDR1 MNHEY, CDR2 SVGAGI. The CDR3 has 14 residues. The CDR3 DNA reads as TGTGCCAGCAGTTATAGGGGGCTAAATCAGCCCCAGCATTTT. It codes for CASSYRGLNQPQHF.

This clone has a handful of counts. The chain links TRBV4-3 to TRBJ2-7; perhaps TRBD1 as D (5 bases). The V gene's germline CDR1 is LGHNA and CDR2 YSLEER. CDR3 length: 15 residues. The ends were cut back, 0 bases at V and 6 bases at J, with 15 bases in the middle. This CDR3 is CASSQDPGTQGEQYF. CDR3 coding DNA: TGCGCCAGCAGCCAAGATCCCGGCACTCAGGGCGAGCAGTACTTC.

In the case of this clone: It differs at one base from a far larger clone, so likely a read error. Other nucleotide sequences from this sample produce the same CDR3. This chain links TRBV28 with TRBJ2-7; D may be TRBD1 or TRBD2 (8 bases each). There are 19 residues in the CDR3. Trimming took off 6 bases at V and 1 base at J, with 28 bases between the two ends. The germline V gene encodes CDR1 MDHEN and CDR2 SYDVKM. CDR3: CASSLAVRTGGLGSYEQYF. DNA for the CDR3: TGTGCCAGCAGCTTAGCGGTGAGAACAGGGGGACTAGGGTCCTACGAGCAGTACTTC.

The chain has TRBV27 and TRBJ1-4; tentatively, D is TRBD1 (6 bases). The V end lost 5 bases, the J end lost 3 bases, and 13 bases lay between the germline ends. The CDR3 is 15 amino acids. CDR1 is MNHEY and CDR2 is SMNVEV in the germline V gene (reference sequence). The CDR3 loop reads CASSAQGPSNEKLFF. CDR3 bases: TGTGCCAGCAGTGCTCAGGGGCCATCTAATGAAAAACTGTTTTTT.

The chain combines TRBV5-1 with TRBJ2-3, with D unresolved. V lost 4 bases and J 2 bases, leaving 20 bases between the germline ends. Germline V gene lookup returns CDR1 SGHRS and CDR2 YFSETQ. CDR3 length: 17 residues. The CDR3 here is CASSPGSAPPPTDTQYF. The CDR3 coding sequence is TGCGCCAGCAGCCCCGGATCGGCTCCCCCCCCCACAGATACGCAGTATTTT.

This clone was picked up one time. The chain uses TRBV7-9 and TRBJ2-6; D possibly corresponds to TRBD2 (5 bases). The CDR3 is 15 amino acids. The germline V and J ends were trimmed by 3 bases and 2 bases, with 8 bases remaining between them. The germline gives CDR1 SEHNR, CDR2 FQNEAQ (reference sequence). The CDR3 nucleotides are TGTGCCAGCAGCTTCGGAGCGGCTGGGGCCAACGTCCTGACTTTC. It codes for CASSFGAAGANVLTF.

The rearrangement uses TRBV5-4 and TRBJ2-1, with 8 bases that match TRBD2. After removal of 4 bases from V and 6 bases from J, the junction contained 12 bases not matched to a gene. Germline V gives CDR1 SGHNT, CDR2 YYREEE (reference sequence). The CDR3 sequence is 16 residues long. For the CDR3, the DNA is TGTGCCAGCAGCCCCGGGGGGGGTTTTACGTTCAATGAGCAGTTCTTC. It encodes CASSPGGGFTFNEQFF.

This sequence joins TRBV4-1 and TRBJ1-4; 9 nucleotides agree with TRBD1. CDR3 size: 15 residues. The germline gives CDR1 MGHRA, CDR2 YSYEKL. The trim removed 4 bases at V and 8 bases at J, leaving 8 bases unmatched. CDR3: CASSRPGQGGEKLFF. The CDR3 DNA sequence: TGCGCCAGCAGCCGCCCGGGACAGGGTGGAGAAAAACTGTTTTTT.

The chain couples TRBV2 to TRBJ2-1, with no clear D. This CDR3 region has 14 residues. V lost 2 bases to trimming and J lost 4 bases, with 9 bases between them. Germline V gene data show CDR1 as SNHLY and CDR2 as FYNNEI. CDR3 amino acids: CASSELASYNEQFF. CDR3 nucleotides: TGTGCCAGCAGTGAATTAGCATCATACAATGAGCAGTTCTTC.

The chain combines TRBV7-9 with TRBJ1-2, with 10 bases matching TRBD1. V shed 5 bases, J shed 3 bases, and the junction held 3 bases outside the gene matches. The CDR3 is 14 amino acids. Germline assignment: CDR1 SEHNR and CDR2 FQNEAQ (reference sequence). The CDR3 reads CASSPTGGDYGYTF. CDR3 bases: TGTGCCAGCAGCCCGACAGGGGGCGACTATGGCTACACCTTC.

This clone occurred a few times. V is TRBV6-1 and J is TRBJ1-1; D unclear. Trimming pared 0 bases from V and 5 bases from J, leaving 7 bases between. The CDR3 totals 13 residues. CDR1 is MNHNS, CDR2 SASEGT, per germline. The chain's CDR3 is CASSEARETEAFF. In DNA form, the CDR3 reads TGTGCCAGCAGTGAAGCGAGGGAGACTGAAGCTTTCTTT.

This sequence joins TRBV18 and TRBJ1-5; D is unclear. The CDR3 loop spans 14 amino acids. V was shortened by 2 bases and J by 2 bases, with 7 bases between the two germline ends. From germline, CDR1 is KGHSH and CDR2 LQKENI. CDR3 loop: CASSPMQGNQPQHF. CDR3 nucleotide sequence: TGTGCCAGCTCACCAATGCAGGGCAATCAGCCCCAGCATTTT.

This sequence joins TRBV30 and TRBJ2-5, with no clear D. Germline CDR1 and CDR2: GTSNPN and SVGIG (reference sequence). The CDR3 runs to 14 residues. V was pared by 0 bases and J by 2 bases, with 10 bases between. The CDR3 region is CAWSVFLQQETQYF. CDR3 sequence (DNA): TGTGCCTGGAGTGTCTTCCTGCAGCAAGAGACCCAGTACTTC.

This clone was recorded only once. The chain couples TRBV7-9 to TRBJ1-1, with a tentative D call TRBD1 (6 bases). The germline V and J ends were trimmed by 1 base and 5 bases, with 14 bases remaining between them. CDR1 and CDR2 (germline): SEHNR, FQNEAQ (reference sequence). The CDR3 runs 15 residues. Here the CDR3 DNA reads TGTGCCAGCAGCTTAGAGCAGGGGCGCGGGACTGAAGCTTTCTTT. Translated, it gives CASSLEQGRGTEAFF.

V and J are TRBV6-5 and TRBJ2-5; TRBD1 matches at 10 bases. Trimming removed 6 bases from V and 6 bases from J; junction bases left unmatched: 7. CDR1 and CDR2 (germline): MNHEY, SVGAGI. The CDR3 loop spans 14 amino acids. CDR3: CASSRDRGPQTQYF. In DNA, the CDR3 is TGTGCCAGCAGCCGGGACAGGGGTCCTCAGACCCAGTACTTC.

CDR3 sequence: CATSREGGSPNEQYF. As DNA, the CDR3 is TGTGCCACCAGCAGAGAGGGAGGCAGCCCGAACGAGCAGTACTTC. V usage is TRBV15 and J usage is TRBJ2-7; possibly TRBD2 for D (6 bases). Germline V gene sequence: CDR1 LNHNV, CDR2 YYDKDF (reference sequence). The ends were cut back, 0 bases at V and 5 bases at J, with 14 bases in the middle. The length of the CDR3 is 15 residues. The full variable domain, in which reference TRBV15 and TRBJ2-7 provide the parts outside the CDR3, is DAMVIQNPRYQVTQFGKPVTLSCSQTLNHNVMYWYQQKSSQAPKLLFHYYDKDFNNEADTPDNFQSRRPNTSFCFLDIRSPGLGDTAMYLCATSREGGSPNEQYFGPGTRLTVT.

The chain is built from TRBV7-8 and TRBJ2-1; no clear D. Germline CDR1 and CDR2: SGHVS and FQNEAQ. The CDR3 has 15 residues. Deletions cut 1 base from V and 0 bases from J, with 7 bases between. CDR3 DNA: TGTGCCAGCAGCTTAGGGTGGGGCTCCTACAATGAGCAGTTCTTC. Its translation is CASSLGWGSYNEQFF.

This clone was seen a handful of times. The J gene is TRBJ2-1, the V gene TRBV28; 7 positions match TRBD1. In germline, CDR1 is MDHEN, CDR2 SYDVKM. V was pared by 6 bases and J by 9 bases, with 8 bases of the junction left unmatched. CDR3 size: 13 residues. The CDR3 nucleotides read TGTGCCAGCAGGGCAGGGGGTCGGGGTGAGCAGTTCTTC. Its translation is CASRAGGRGEQFF.

The V call is TRBV4-1, the J call TRBJ2-7; 8 bases agree with TRBD2. This CDR3 region has 17 residues. Germline values: CDR1 MGHRA, CDR2 YSYEKL. V lost 3 bases to trimming and J lost 1 base; unmatched junction nucleotides: 11. The CDR3 spells CASSHRSGGRISYEQYF. In DNA form, the CDR3 reads TGCGCCAGCAGCCACCGATCGGGGGGGCGGATTTCCTACGAGCAGTACTTC.

The chain recombines TRBV10-1 with TRBJ2-7; the D is unclear. V was pared by 4 bases and J by 3 bases, with 13 bases between. Per the germline V gene, CDR1 is WNHNN and CDR2 is SYGVQD (reference sequence). CDR3 length: 14 amino acids. DNA of the CDR3: TGCGCCAGCAGTGCGGCGACGGCACGCTACGAGCAGTACTTC. This codes for CASSAATARYEQYF.

The chain has TRBV6-5 and TRBJ2-7; the D is unclear. V was trimmed by 0 bases and J by 0 bases, leaving 12 bases between them. Germline CDR1 MNHEY, CDR2 SVGAGI. CDR3 length: 16 residues. The CDR3 sequence is CASSYSRLQSSYEQYF. The CDR3 DNA follows: TGTGCCAGCAGTTACTCGAGGCTCCAAAGCTCCTACGAGCAGTACTTC.

The V call is TRBV28, the J call TRBJ2-6; possibly TRBD1 for D (5 bases). The germline V and J ends were trimmed by 4 bases and 2 bases, with 12 bases remaining between them. The CDR3 has 16 residues. The germline CDR1 and CDR2 sequences are MDHEN and SYDVKM. The CDR3, as DNA: TGTGCCAGCAGTTCCCAAGGCAGGGCTGGGGCCAACGTCCTGACTTTC. It translates to CASSSQGRAGANVLTF.

The V call is TRBV15, the J call TRBJ2-5; tentative D call: TRBD1 (6 bases). The germline V and J ends were trimmed by 5 bases and 4 bases, with 11 bases remaining between them. The CDR3 is 13 amino acids. The V gene's germline CDR1 is LNHNV and CDR2 YYDKDF (reference sequence). CDR3 protein: CATSGHRAETQYF. CDR3 nucleotide sequence: TGTGCCACCAGCGGGCACAGGGCAGAGACCCAGTACTTC.

This chain connects TRBV2 to TRBJ2-1, with 10 positions matching TRBD2. CDR1 SNHLY and CDR2 FYNNEI come from the germline V gene. J gave up 7 bases and V 6 bases, and 12 bases lay outside the gene matches. CDR3 size: 16 residues. The CDR3 spells CASRSARGAGGNEQFF. DNA for the CDR3: TGTGCCAGCAGGTCAGCGCGGGGAGCGGGGGGGAATGAGCAGTTCTTC.

The chain is built from TRBV5-1 and TRBJ2-1; TRBD1 matches 9 bases. V dropped 1 base and J dropped 6; count of bases not matched to a gene: 5. There are 15 residues in the CDR3. The germline gives CDR1 SGHRS, CDR2 YFSETQ. The CDR3 nucleotides read TGCGCCAGCAGCTTGACAGGGGGCGGTTTCAATGAGCAGTTCTTC. It yields the protein CASSLTGGGFNEQFF.